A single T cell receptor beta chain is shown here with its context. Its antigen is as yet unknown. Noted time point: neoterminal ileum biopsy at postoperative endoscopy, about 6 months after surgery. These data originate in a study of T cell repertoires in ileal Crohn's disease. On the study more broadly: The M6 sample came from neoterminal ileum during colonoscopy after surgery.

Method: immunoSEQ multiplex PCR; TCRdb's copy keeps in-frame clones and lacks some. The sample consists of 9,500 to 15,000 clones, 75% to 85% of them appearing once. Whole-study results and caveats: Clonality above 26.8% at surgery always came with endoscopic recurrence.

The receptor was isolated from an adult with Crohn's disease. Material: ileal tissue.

The CDR3: CAIPSSVHAGELFF. The CDR3 DNA sequence: TGTGCCATCCCCTCCTCGGTTCACGCCGGGGAGCTGTTTTTT. The V gene is TRBV6-5, the J gene TRBJ2-2; the D is unclear. The germline V gene has CDR1 MNHEY and CDR2 SVGAGI. The CDR3 is 14 amino acids. V dropped 10 bases and J dropped 6 bases, with 18 bases sitting between them.